Listed here are 19 T cell receptor beta chains from one sample, sequenced in a study of blood T cell repertoires in COVID-19. TCRdb keeps only in-frame clones here, not all; method: immunoSEQ multiplex PCR. Altogether over 50,000 clones are present, roughly three quarters being singletons, with the ten largest covering about 16%. The sequenced sample was peripheral blood. Every receptor here comes from a human donor with active or convalescent COVID-19. The donor label of this sample is uncertain.

This clone came up a few times. This sequence joins TRBV2 and TRBJ1-1, with D possibly TRBD1 on 5 matching bases. V dropped 9 bases and J dropped 2 bases, with 16 bases sitting between them. This CDR3 is 14 amino acids long. CDR1 is SNHLY and CDR2 is FYNNEI in the germline V gene. CDR3 sequence (DNA): TGTGCCAGTGCGTTAGGACAAGGCAACACTGAAGCTTTCTTT. Its translation is CASALGQGNTEAFF.

The rearrangement uses TRBV5-6 and TRBJ2-2; 10 nucleotides line up with TRBD2. J gave up 5 bases and V 5 bases, and 12 bases lay outside the gene matches. The CDR3 is 17 amino acids. CDR1 is SGHDT and CDR2 is YYEEEE in the germline V gene. As DNA, the CDR3 is TGTGCCAGCAGTCCGAGCGGGAGGGCCGTTGAAACCGGGGAGCTGTTTTTT. Residues: CASSPSGRAVETGELFF.

The V and J genes are TRBV7-2 and TRBJ2-2; perhaps TRBD2 as D (6 bases). The CDR3 sequence is 16 residues long. V was clipped by 4 bases and J by 6 bases, with 18 bases between them. The germline CDR1 and CDR2 sequences are SGHTA and FQGNSA. This chain's CDR3 is CASSSWPEGQAGELFF. CDR3 bases: TGTGCCAGCAGCTCCTGGCCGGAGGGCCAGGCCGGGGAGCTGTTTTTT.

The rearrangement joins TRBV30 to TRBJ2-5; 7 nucleotides align to TRBD2. Germline CDR1 is GTSNPN and CDR2 is SVGIG (reference sequence). Trimming cost V 0 bases and J 5 bases; bases outside gene matches: 9. CDR3 size: 15 residues. CDR3: CAWSVRSGGGETQYF. The CDR3 bases are TGTGCCTGGAGTGTACGTTCGGGAGGAGGGGAGACCCAGTACTTC. The variable domain in full, completed from reference TRBV30 and TRBJ2-5, reads SQTIHQWPATLVQPVGSPLSLECTVEGTSNPNLYWYRQAAGRGLQLLFYSVGIGQISSEVPQNLSASRPQDRQFILSSKKLLLSDSGFYLCAWSVRSGGGETQYFGPGTRLLVL.

CDR3 protein: CASTSRENEQFF. The CDR3 coding sequence is TGTGCCAGCACCTCGAGAGAGAATGAGCAGTTCTTC. The chain recombines TRBV5-4 with TRBJ2-1; D not resolved. Trimming stripped 6 bases from V and 7 bases from J, with 11 bases between. The length of the CDR3 is 12 residues. CDR1 is SGHNT, CDR2 YYREEE, per germline (reference sequence).

This chain uses TRBV3-1 (or the pseudogene TRBV3-2) with TRBJ2-3; TRBD2 aligns across 7 bases. Germline CDR1 and CDR2: LGHDT and YNNKEL (reference sequence). The CDR3 is 17 residues long. Germline trimming cut 0 bases from V and 5 bases from J; bases unmatched to any gene: 11. CDR3 loop: CASSQDALAGAKDTQYF. The CDR3 DNA follows: TGTGCCAGCAGCCAAGATGCGCTGGCGGGAGCTAAAGATACGCAGTATTTT.

V is TRBV29-1 and J is TRBJ1-1, with D perhaps matching TRBD1 (6 bases). The germline V gene has CDR1 SQVTM and CDR2 ANQGSEA. This CDR3 is built from 16 residues. V was clipped by 1 base and J by 2 bases, with 17 bases between them. In nucleotides, the CDR3 is TGCAGCGTTGAAGTTTTAGGGGACAAAAGAAACACTGAAGCTTTCTTT. Translating gives CSVEVLGDKRNTEAFF.

This chain connects TRBV5-1 to TRBJ1-1; D is ambiguous. V lost 2 bases to trimming and J lost 0 bases, with 14 bases between them. Germline loops: CDR1 SGHRS, CDR2 YFSETQ. The CDR3 is made up of 16 amino acids. CDR3 nucleotide sequence: TGCGCCAGCAGCTTTGGGCAAAGTAACATGAACACTGAAGCTTTCTTT. Protein sequence: CASSFGQSNMNTEAFF. Full variable domain (missing parts from reference TRBV5-1 and TRBJ1-1): KAGVTQTPRYLIKTRGQQVTLSCSPISGHRSVSWYQQTPGQGLQFLFEYFSETQRNKGNFPGRFSGRQFSNSRSEMNVSTLELGDSALYLCASSFGQSNMNTEAFFGQGTRLTVV.

The chain recombines TRBV3-1 (or the pseudogene TRBV3-2) with TRBJ1-4; 8 nucleotides line up with TRBD1. Looked up from germline, CDR1 is LGHDT and CDR2 is YNNKEL (reference sequence). V was pared by 2 bases and J by 8 bases, with 4 bases of the junction left unmatched. The CDR3 has 14 residues. The CDR3 DNA reads TGTGCCAGCAGCCAACCTCGACAGGGGGAAAAACTGTTTTTT. Amino acids: CASSQPRQGEKLFF.

V and J are TRBV19 and TRBJ2-7; 7 nucleotides match TRBD2. The CDR3 consists of 13 residues. V lost 6 bases to trimming and J lost 6 bases; unmatched junction nucleotides: 8. Germline values: CDR1 LNHDA, CDR2 SQIVND (reference sequence). The CDR3 DNA reads as TGTGCCAGTAGCGTAGGGAGGGCCCTCGAGCAGTACTTC. This codes for CASSVGRALEQYF. The whole variable domain, filled in from reference TRBV19 and TRBJ2-7, reads DGGITQSPKYLFRKEGQNVTLSCEQNLNHDAMYWYRQDPGQGLRLIYYSQIVNDFQKGDIAEGYSVSREKKESFPLTVTSAQKNPTAFYLCASSVGRALEQYFGPGTRLTVT.

This chain uses TRBV5-1 with TRBJ2-4; TRBD1 agrees at 11 bases. The CDR3 loop spans 15 amino acids. V was pared by 1 base and J by 6 bases, with 3 bases of the junction left unmatched. Germline values: CDR1 SGHRS, CDR2 YFSETQ. The DNA of the CDR3 is TGCGCCAGCAGCTTGTTCGGACAGGGGGCAAACATTCAGTACTTC. Its protein is CASSLFGQGANIQYF. Complete variable domain (other parts from reference TRBV5-1 and TRBJ2-4): KAGVTQTPRYLIKTRGQQVTLSCSPISGHRSVSWYQQTPGQGLQFLFEYFSETQRNKGNFPGRFSGRQFSNSRSEMNVSTLELGDSALYLCASSLFGQGANIQYFGAGTRLSVL.

The chain joins TRBV11-2 to TRBJ1-2; 7 nucleotides line up with TRBD1. The trim removed 7 bases at V and 0 bases at J, leaving 5 bases unmatched. The V gene's germline CDR1 is SGHAT and CDR2 FQNNGV. CDR3 length equals 14 residues. The DNA for the CDR3 is TGTGCCAGCACCCAGGGACAGTCTAACTATGGCTACACCTTC. This sequence encodes CASTQGQSNYGYTF.

The chain recombines TRBV28 with TRBJ2-1; the match to TRBD2 covers 7 bases. This CDR3 region has 16 residues. Germline values: CDR1 MDHEN, CDR2 SYDVKM. The ends lost 6 bases at V and 5 bases at J; junction bases unmatched: 13. This chain's CDR3 is CASSPNGSGKDNEQFF. CDR3 bases: TGTGCCAGCAGCCCCAATGGCAGCGGGAAAGACAATGAGCAGTTCTTC.

This chain links TRBV5-1 with TRBJ2-6; TRBD1 matches 7 bases. After removal of 0 bases from V and 2 bases from J, the junction contained 2 bases not matched to a gene. Germline CDR1 SGHRS, CDR2 YFSETQ. This CDR3 spans 16 amino acids. CDR3 region: CASSLEGTAGANVLTF. The CDR3 nucleotides are TGCGCCAGCAGCTTGGAAGGGACAGCTGGGGCCAACGTCCTGACTTTC.

This chain links TRBV6-5 with TRBJ1-5; D might be TRBD1 (5 bases). Germline V CDR1 and CDR2: MNHEY, SVGAGI. The germline V and J ends were trimmed by 8 bases and 3 bases, with 17 bases remaining between them. The CDR3 covers 15 residues. CDR3 residues: CASGRQQNYNQPQHF. CDR3 nucleotide sequence: TGTGCCAGCGGAAGACAGCAGAACTACAATCAGCCCCAGCATTTT.

The sample holds a few counts of this clone. Here the CDR3 DNA reads TGTGCCAGCAGTTTGAGGCGGTCGCTGAGGCGGGACAGGGCGTACTACGAGCAGTACTTC. It translates to CASSLRRSLRRDRAYYEQYF. This chain uses TRBV27 with TRBJ2-7, with 9 bases fitting TRBD1. Trimming cost V 3 bases and J 3 bases; bases outside gene matches: 21. Germline CDR1 is MNHEY and CDR2 is SMNVEV (reference sequence). The length of the CDR3 is 20 residues.

The chain joins TRBV27 to TRBJ2-4; D ambiguous. Germline V lookup: CDR1 MNHEY, CDR2 SMNVEV (reference sequence). The CDR3 covers 13 residues. Trimming removed 6 bases from V and 2 bases from J, with 8 bases in between. The CDR3 spells CASREPPKNIQYF. CDR3 in DNA: TGTGCCAGCAGAGAGCCTCCCAAAAACATTCAGTACTTC.

The chain employs TRBV30 and TRBJ2-1, with 10 bases identical to TRBD2. There are 14 residues in the CDR3. The V gene's germline CDR1 is GTSNPN and CDR2 SVGIG (reference sequence). The V gene end was trimmed by 4 bases and the J gene end by 9 bases; junction bases not matched to a gene: 9. In nucleotides, the CDR3 is TGTGCCTGGACTCCGGGACTAGCGCCTGGTGAGCAGTTCTTC. Translated, it gives CAWTPGLAPGEQFF.

This clone was recorded many times. The chain has TRBV5-1 and TRBJ2-7, with 9 bases fitting TRBD2. CDR1 SGHRS and CDR2 YFSETQ come from the germline V gene. The CDR3 has 17 amino acids. The V and J ends lost 0 bases and 2 bases, in that order; junction bases with no gene match: 9. CDR3 protein: CASSLADVTSGTYEQYF. The CDR3 region has the DNA TGCGCCAGCAGCTTGGCCGATGTGACTAGCGGTACCTACGAGCAGTACTTC.